The 27 T cell receptor beta chains below were found in one sample sequenced in a study of T-cell reconstitution after alpha-beta-depleted transplantation in children. The TCRbeta library incorporated unique molecular identifiers. TCRdb recomputed calls from the PCR reads with MiXCR, one row per CDR3 protein. The repertoire holds 300,000 to 350,000 distinct CDR3 sequences, with 15% to 20% as singletons. The specimen was PBMCs, mostly from graft donor cells, collected 360 days after TCRalphabeta/CD19-depleted stem cell transplant. These receptors originate from a male patient under 10 years old who had a stem cell transplant for acute lymphoblastic leukemia, so the T cells may come from the graft donor.

This clonotype has more than one count but fewer than ten. The chain recombines TRBV12-3 or TRBV12-4 with TRBJ2-1; no reliable D call. The CDR3 has 15 amino acids. V lost 3 bases to trimming and J lost 0 bases, with 9 bases between them. DNA of the CDR3: TGTGCCAGCAGTTTTTTACAGCACTCCTACAATGAGCAGTTCTTC. Encoded protein: CASSFLQHSYNEQFF.

This rearrangement joins TRBV27 to TRBJ2-1; D gene unclear. Trimming cost V 5 bases and J 8 bases, with 16 bases left between them. The CDR3 extends over 14 amino acids. Per germline, CDR1 MNHEY and CDR2 SMNVEV (reference sequence). DNA of the CDR3: TGTGCCAGCAGTCACAAAAGGGCTGGCGATGAGCAGTTCTTC. It is translated as CASSHKRAGDEQFF.

This clonotype came up many times. The chain uses TRBV20-1 and TRBJ2-1; 10 bases line up with TRBD2. In germline, CDR1 is DFQATT, CDR2 SNEGSKA (reference sequence). CDR3 size: 15 residues. V was clipped by 3 bases and J by 2 bases; unmatched bases: 4. The CDR3, as DNA: TGCAGTGCTAGGCCACTAGCGGGACCCTACAATGAGCAGTTCTTC. Its protein is CSARPLAGPYNEQFF.

This clonotype was counted a few times. This chain links TRBV13 with TRBJ2-3; 7 bases are a match to TRBD1. The CDR3 spans 15 residues. CDR1 PRHDT and CDR2 FYEKMQ come from the germline V gene (reference sequence). Germline trimming cut 3 bases from V and 2 bases from J; bases unmatched to any gene: 5. Here the CDR3 DNA reads TGTGCCAGCAGCTTCCGGACAGGATTCACAGATACGCAGTATTTT. Amino acids: CASSFRTGFTDTQYF.

This clonotype was seen ten or more times. V and J are TRBV4-3 and TRBJ2-4, with D possibly being TRBD1 (6 bases). Per the germline V gene, CDR1 is LGHNA and CDR2 is YSLEER. The germline V and J ends were trimmed by 4 bases and 2 bases, with 12 bases remaining between them. The CDR3 spans 15 residues. The CDR3 coding sequence is TGCGCCAGCAGCCCCGAGGGGGTAACCAAAAACATTCAGTACTTC. Translation: CASSPEGVTKNIQYF.

In this sample, this clonotype turned up many times. The chain combines TRBV20-1 with TRBJ2-3; D may be TRBD1 (5 bases). The CDR3 has 12 amino acids. V gave up 3 bases and J gave up 2 bases, with 6 bases separating them. Germline lookup yields CDR1 DFQATT and CDR2 SNEGSKA (reference sequence). The CDR3 loop is CSASRDTDTQYF. CDR3 nucleotides: TGCAGTGCTAGCAGGGACACAGATACGCAGTATTTT.

The V call is TRBV5-1, the J call TRBJ2-5, with 7 bases aligning to TRBD2. Germline CDR1 reads SGHRS; CDR2 reads YFSETQ. The CDR3 totals 15 residues. V shed 5 bases, J shed 2 bases, and the junction held 9 bases outside the gene matches. CDR3 residues: CASRLAAGVQETQYF. The CDR3 DNA reads as TGCGCCAGCAGGCTGGCCGCGGGGGTTCAAGAGACCCAGTACTTC.

This clonotype showed up just a few times. The genes are TRBV12-3 or TRBV12-4 and TRBJ2-7, with 7 nucleotides matching TRBD2. The ends lost 3 bases at V and 3 bases at J; junction bases unmatched: 8. This CDR3 comprises 15 residues. For the CDR3, the DNA is TGTGCCAGCAGTTTGCGGGAGCGGGGCCTCTACGAGCAGTACTTC. This codes for CASSLRERGLYEQYF.

The chain employs TRBV7-8 and TRBJ1-6; TRBD1 is a possible D gene (6 bases). The CDR3 extends over 14 amino acids. V was pared by 4 bases and J by 12 bases, with 16 bases between. Per germline, CDR1 SGHVS and CDR2 FQNEAQ. In DNA form, the CDR3 reads TGTGCCAGCAGCTCGGACAGTCTCACCAGACCCCTCCACTTT. Protein sequence: CASSSDSLTRPLHF.

This clonotype was recorded a few times. The rearrangement uses TRBV5-1 and TRBJ2-2, with 7 bases aligning to TRBD1. The CDR3 covers 15 residues. V gave up 8 bases and J gave up 3 bases; unmatched junction bases: 10. The V gene's germline CDR1 is SGHRS and CDR2 YFSETQ. Here the CDR3 DNA reads TGCGCCAGTAACCTAGGGGGCCGTCACACCGGGGAGCTGTTTTTT. It encodes CASNLGGRHTGELFF.

This clonotype was seen a few times. V usage is TRBV2 and J usage is TRBJ2-3; D not certain. V lost 2 bases to trimming and J lost 4 bases, with 7 bases between them. From germline, CDR1 is SNHLY and CDR2 FYNNEI. The CDR3 contains 13 residues. In DNA form, the CDR3 reads TGTGCCAGCAGTGAATTCCCGGCAGATACGCAGTATTTT. It specifies CASSEFPADTQYF.

This clonotype was counted a few times. V is TRBV20-1 and J is TRBJ1-5; D is uncertain. In germline, CDR1 is DFQATT, CDR2 SNEGSKA (reference sequence). CDR3 length equals 17 residues. Trimming shortened V by 0 bases and J by 6 bases, and 21 bases separated the two germline ends. This CDR3 is CSARDPRQDRWVQPQHF. CDR3 nucleotide sequence: TGCAGTGCTAGAGATCCCCGACAAGACCGATGGGTTCAGCCCCAGCATTTT.

This chain links TRBV24-1 with TRBJ2-1; possible D gene TRBD1, 6 bases. The CDR3 has 17 residues. Trimming cost V 2 bases and J 0 bases, with 13 bases left between them. Germline assignment: CDR1 KGHDR and CDR2 SFDVKD. The CDR3: CATSDSGVPSSYNEQFF. The CDR3 nucleotides read TGTGCCACCAGTGATTCAGGGGTCCCGAGCTCCTACAATGAGCAGTTCTTC.

This clonotype was observed many times. The chain links TRBV10-3 to TRBJ2-3; 13 bases agree with TRBD2. The CDR3 totals 17 residues. The V gene's germline CDR1 is ENHRY and CDR2 SYGVKD. Trimming removed 10 bases from V and 8 bases from J; junction bases left unmatched: 18. CDR3 sequence: CATSGTSGDGELSTQYF. The CDR3 DNA sequence: TGTGCCACCTCCGGGACTAGCGGGGACGGTGAATTAAGTACGCAGTATTTT.

This chain joins TRBV7-2 and TRBJ1-1, with D unresolved. Germline V gene sequence: CDR1 SGHTA, CDR2 FQGNSA. This CDR3 has 13 residues. V was pared by 6 bases and J by 5 bases, with 13 bases between. CDR3 nucleotides: TGTGCCAGCAGTTGGAGACCGGGGACTGAAGCTTTCTTT. Residues: CASSWRPGTEAFF.

This clonotype has just a few counts. The chain is built from TRBV9 and TRBJ2-3; 7 bases match TRBD2. The CDR3 loop spans 15 amino acids. The junction had 8 bases not matched to a gene; V was cut back by 1 base and J by 6 bases. Germline V gene sequence: CDR1 SGDLS, CDR2 YYNGEE. DNA of the CDR3: TGTGCCAGCAGCGTACCCACGGGGGGTCTGGATACGCAGTATTTT. Encoded protein: CASSVPTGGLDTQYF.

The chain is built from TRBV5-1 and TRBJ1-1, with 11 bases lining up with TRBD1. The CDR3 runs 14 residues. V trimming: 4 bases; J trimming: 5 bases; junction bases outside the gene matches: 4. The germline CDR1 and CDR2 sequences are SGHRS and YFSETQ. CDR3 bases: TGCGCCAGCAGCCCCGGGGACAGGGGGACTGAAGCTTTCTTT. Its translation: CASSPGDRGTEAFF. Full variable domain (remainder filled in from reference TRBV5-1 and TRBJ1-1): KAGVTQTPRYLIKTRGQQVTLSCSPISGHRSVSWYQQTPGQGLQFLFEYFSETQRNKGNFPGRFSGRQFSNSRSEMNVSTLELGDSALYLCASSPGDRGTEAFFGQGTRLTVV.

This clonotype was counted between two and nine times. The rearrangement uses TRBV20-1 and TRBJ2-2; 9 bases are a match to TRBD1. From germline, CDR1 is DFQATT and CDR2 SNEGSKA (reference sequence). The CDR3 is 17 amino acids. J was trimmed by 6 bases and V by 0 bases; bases with no gene match: 11. The CDR3 sequence is CSARDGRTGERAGELFF. CDR3 nucleotide sequence: TGCAGTGCTAGAGATGGGAGGACAGGGGAACGTGCCGGGGAGCTGTTTTTT.

Only a few counts were recorded for this clonotype. Here the CDR3 reads CASSLQGDEQYF. The CDR3 DNA reads as TGTGCCAGCAGTTTACAAGGGGACGAGCAGTACTTC. The J gene is TRBJ2-7, the V gene TRBV12-3 or TRBV12-4; possibly TRBD1 for D (5 bases). The CDR3 has 12 residues. Between the trimmed V and J ends, which lost 2 bases and 5 bases, there was a span of 7 bases.

The chain links TRBV9 to TRBJ2-1; 8 bases are a match to TRBD2. Germline V lookup: CDR1 SGDLS, CDR2 YYNGEE. This CDR3 has 16 residues. The V and J ends lost 4 bases and 7 bases, in that order; junction bases with no gene match: 13. Here the CDR3 DNA reads TGTGCCAGCAGCCCTCCCGGGACTAGTAATCTGAATGAGCAGTTCTTC. Amino acids: CASSPPGTSNLNEQFF.

A few counts support this clonotype. The chain uses TRBV6-1 and TRBJ1-5; D uncertain. CDR1 and CDR2 from the germline V gene are MNHNS and SASEGT. The CDR3 totals 14 residues. Trimming took off 4 bases at V and 3 bases at J, with 10 bases between the two ends. The CDR3 nucleotides read TGTGCCAGCAGTGTTCAGTCTCCCAATCAGCCCCAGCATTTT. Translation: CASSVQSPNQPQHF.

The J gene is TRBJ2-7, the V gene TRBV4-3; D might be TRBD2 (6 bases). The CDR3 runs 14 residues. Trimming took 1 base from V and 4 from J, leaving 11 bases between them. From germline, CDR1 is LGHNA and CDR2 YSLEER. In DNA form, the CDR3 reads TGCGCCAGCAGCCAAGTATGGGGGACTTACGAGCAGTACTTC. This encodes CASSQVWGTYEQYF.

Ten or more counts support this clonotype. V usage is TRBV29-1 and J usage is TRBJ2-1, with D unresolved. Per germline, CDR1 SQVTM and CDR2 ANQGSEA. The V end was cut by 2 bases, the J end by 6 bases, with 17 bases between. The CDR3 runs 15 residues. CDR3 region: CSVEPLRRSGNEQFF. The CDR3 DNA reads TGCAGCGTTGAACCCCTGAGGCGGAGTGGCAATGAGCAGTTCTTC.

This clonotype was counted many times. The genes are TRBV4-3 and TRBJ2-5, with 9 bases lining up with TRBD2. V lost 0 bases, J lost 5 bases, and 4 bases stayed unmatched. Germline CDR1 and CDR2: LGHNA and YSLEER. The CDR3 covers 15 residues. The CDR3 bases are TGCGCCAGCAGCCAAGAAGGCGGGAGGGCGGAGACCCAGTACTTC. It encodes CASSQEGGRAETQYF.

This rearrangement joins TRBV28 to TRBJ2-5; the match to TRBD1 covers 8 bases. The V gene end was trimmed by 10 bases and the J gene end by 6 bases; junction bases not matched to a gene: 4. The CDR3 spans 11 residues. The germline V gene encodes CDR1 MDHEN and CDR2 SYDVKM. The CDR3 region is CAIDRGKTQYF. CDR3 DNA sequence: TGTGCCATCGACAGGGGAAAGACCCAGTACTTC. Filled out from reference TRBV28 and TRBJ2-5, the complete variable domain reads DVKVTQSSRYLVKRTGEKVFLECVQDMDHENMFWYRQDPGLGLRLIYFSYDVKMKEKGDIPEGYSVSREKKERFSLILESASTNQTSMYLCAIDRGKTQYFGPGTRLLVL.

The chain joins TRBV20-1 to TRBJ2-3; maybe TRBD2 (5 bases). Trimming removed 3 bases from V and 3 bases from J, with 10 bases in between. The CDR3 spans 13 residues. The germline CDR1 and CDR2 sequences are DFQATT and SNEGSKA (reference sequence). The CDR3 bases are TGCAGTGCTAGTCGTAGCGTAACAGATACGCAGTATTTT. It is translated as CSASRSVTDTQYF.

This clonotype was picked up a small number of times. The chain combines TRBV11-2 with TRBJ2-2, with D possibly being TRBD2 (5 bases). The CDR3 covers 16 residues. CDR1 SGHAT and CDR2 FQNNGV come from the germline V gene. The V end was cut by 5 bases, the J end by 2 bases, with 15 bases between. The CDR3, as DNA: TGTGCCAGCAGCGCCGGTTGGGAGTCTAACACCGGGGAGCTGTTTTTT. Translated: CASSAGWESNTGELFF.